This entry describes one T cell receptor beta chain. 13 Jbeta primers and 60 Vbeta primers were used for the PCR. Profiling relied on immunoSEQ multiplex PCR, and the TCRdb table lists in-frame clones only, not all of them. Here the sample spans 130,000 or so clones, around four fifths being singletons. This entry belongs to a study of cytomegalovirus exposure and HLA in healthy donors. The V gene's germline CDR1 is SGHVS and CDR2 FQNEAQ. The J segment lost 1 base and the V segment lost 5 bases, leaving 6 bases of the junction unmatched. This CDR3 contains 15 residues. The sample consisted of PBMCs. This chain connects TRBV7-8 to TRBJ1-1; 8 positions match TRBD1. This receptor was taken from a man aged 25 to 45 in good health and CMV-seronegative. The CDR3 protein is CASSRRQGTNTEAFF. In nucleotides, the CDR3 is TGTGCCAGCAGCCGAAGACAGGGGACGAACACTGAAGCTTTCTTT.